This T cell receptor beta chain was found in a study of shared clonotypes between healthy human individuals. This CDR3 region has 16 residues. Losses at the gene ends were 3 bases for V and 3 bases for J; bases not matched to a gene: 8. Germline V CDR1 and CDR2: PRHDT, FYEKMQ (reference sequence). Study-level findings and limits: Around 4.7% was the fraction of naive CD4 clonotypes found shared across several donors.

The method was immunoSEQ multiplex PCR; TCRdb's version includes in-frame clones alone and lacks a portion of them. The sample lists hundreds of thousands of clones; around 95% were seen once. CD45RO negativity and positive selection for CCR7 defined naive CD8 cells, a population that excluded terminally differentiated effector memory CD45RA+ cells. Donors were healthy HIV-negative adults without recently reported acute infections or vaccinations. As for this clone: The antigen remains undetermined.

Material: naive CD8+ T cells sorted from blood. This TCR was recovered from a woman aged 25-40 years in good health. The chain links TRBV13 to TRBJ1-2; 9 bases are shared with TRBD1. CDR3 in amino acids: CASSLGQGGSDYGYTF. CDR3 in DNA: TGTGCCAGCAGCTTGGGACAGGGAGGCTCTGACTATGGCTACACCTTC.